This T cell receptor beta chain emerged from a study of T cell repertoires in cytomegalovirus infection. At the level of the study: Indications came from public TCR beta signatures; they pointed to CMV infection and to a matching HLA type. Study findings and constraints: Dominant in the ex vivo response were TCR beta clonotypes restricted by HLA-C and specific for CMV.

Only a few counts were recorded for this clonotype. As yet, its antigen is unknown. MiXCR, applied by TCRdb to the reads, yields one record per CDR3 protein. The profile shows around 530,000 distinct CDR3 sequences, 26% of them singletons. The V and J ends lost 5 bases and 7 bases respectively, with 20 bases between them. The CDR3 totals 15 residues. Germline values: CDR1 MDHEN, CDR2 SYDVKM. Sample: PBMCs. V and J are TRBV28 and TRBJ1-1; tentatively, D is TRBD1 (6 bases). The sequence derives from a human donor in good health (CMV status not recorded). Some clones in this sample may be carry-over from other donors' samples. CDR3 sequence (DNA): TGTGCCAGCAGTCCTTTTACAGGGTCTGGAGGTGAAGCTTTCTTT. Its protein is CASSPFTGSGGEAFF.